This TCR beta chain was sequenced for a study of identical twins. This clonotype was counted only a few times. The antigen remains unidentified. A template switching step contributed a universal primer site, while unique molecular identifiers were present in the cDNA. TCRdb reprocessed the 5' RACE reads via MiXCR and lists one record per CDR3 protein. The repertoire holds over 500,000 distinct CDR3 sequences, with under 25% as singletons. Germline V gives CDR1 MNHEY, CDR2 SVGAGI. This CDR3 spans 16 amino acids. The germline V and J ends were trimmed by 2 bases and 4 bases, with 17 bases remaining between them. Study-wide results and caveats: Invariant MAIT and iNKT cells could partly confound zero-insertion analyses.

This sample was also put to use in a study of T cells expressing NK-cell markers. From that study: One observes that, in a handful of donors, these clonotypes were also the leading ones within the CD3+CD56-NKG2C+ fraction.

The sequencing input was CD4+ T cells sorted from blood. This clonotype originated in a young woman in good health. The V call is TRBV6-5, the J call TRBJ2-5, with D possibly being TRBD1 or TRBD2 (5 bases each). CDR3 nucleotide sequence: TGTGCCAGCAGTTACGGTGGTCAGGGAGAACGAGAGACCCAGTACTTC. Its translation: CASSYGGQGERETQYF.